The sequence of this TCR beta chain was determined in a study of patients and donors after allogeneic stem cell transplantation. TCRdb re-analysed the RT-PCR reads in MiXCR, keeping a single row per CDR3 protein. The sample holds more than 850,000 distinct CDR3 sequences, approximately 19% seen once. Material for sequencing was blood, either unsorted or a sorted T cell fraction (not recorded which). The sequence came from a human donor who was either an allogeneic HSCT recipient or a stem cell or donor lymphocyte infusion donor (not recorded which). It is not recorded whose cells these are; they may come from a transplant donor.

This chain's CDR3 is CASSPGLAGASAQYF. CDR3 nucleotides: TGCGCCAGCAGCCCAGGACTAGCGGGAGCATCGGCCCAGTACTTC. J is TRBJ2-5 and V is TRBV5-1; 13 bases map to TRBD2. Germline V gene data show CDR1 as SGHRS and CDR2 as YFSETQ. The trim removed 4 bases at V and 9 bases at J, leaving 9 bases unmatched. The CDR3 spans 15 residues.